This T cell receptor (beta chain) was profiled in a study of CD8 T cells in Susac syndrome. RNA in amounts of 0.5 to 1 ug was reverse transcribed with random hexamers. TCRdb reprocessed the immunoSEQ multiplex PCR reads with MiXCR, giving one entry per CDR3 protein. The sample records around 160,000 distinct CDR3 sequences, about 95% being singletons. The V gene's germline CDR1 is ENHRY and CDR2 SYGVKD. The ends lost 7 bases at V and 3 bases at J; junction bases unmatched: 6. The CDR3 runs to 13 residues. The study used healthy donors as controls matched for age and sex. The authors negatively isolated CD8+ and CD4+ T cells and FACS-enriched TEMRA cells.

Input material: CD4+ T cells from PBMCs. The rearrangement links TRBV10-3 to TRBJ2-7; 7 nucleotides line up with TRBD1. This sequence was found in a human donor in good health. The CDR3 spells CAINSPGGYEQYF. The CDR3 DNA reads as TGTGCCATCAATTCCCCAGGGGGCTACGAGCAGTACTTC.